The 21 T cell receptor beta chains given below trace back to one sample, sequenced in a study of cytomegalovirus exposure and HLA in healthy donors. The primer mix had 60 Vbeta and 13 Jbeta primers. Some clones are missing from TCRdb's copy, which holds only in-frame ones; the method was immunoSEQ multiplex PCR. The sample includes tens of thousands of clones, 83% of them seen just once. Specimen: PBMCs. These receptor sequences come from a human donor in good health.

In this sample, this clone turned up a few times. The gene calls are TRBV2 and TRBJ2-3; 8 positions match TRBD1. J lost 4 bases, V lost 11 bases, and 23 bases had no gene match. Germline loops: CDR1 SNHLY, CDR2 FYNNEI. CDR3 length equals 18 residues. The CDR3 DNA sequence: TGTGCCGAACTTGTCTGGACAGGGTCCCACATTGGTCCAGATACGCAGTATTTT. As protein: CAELVWTGSHIGPDTQYF. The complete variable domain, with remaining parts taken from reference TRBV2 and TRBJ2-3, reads EPEVTQTPSHQVTQMGQEVILRCVPISNHLYFYWYRQILGQKVEFLVSFYNNEISEKSEIFDDQFSVERPDGSNFTLKIRSTKLEDSAMYFCAELVWTGSHIGPDTQYFGPGTRLTVL.

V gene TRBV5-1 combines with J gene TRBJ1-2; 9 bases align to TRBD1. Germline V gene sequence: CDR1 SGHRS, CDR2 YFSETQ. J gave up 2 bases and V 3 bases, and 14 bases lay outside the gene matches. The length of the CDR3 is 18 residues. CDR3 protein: CASSSVGTGSITNYGYTF. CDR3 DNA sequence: TGCGCCAGCAGCTCAGTCGGGACAGGGTCAATTACGAACTATGGCTACACCTTC. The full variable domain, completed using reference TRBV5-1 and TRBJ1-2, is KAGVTQTPRYLIKTRGQQVTLSCSPISGHRSVSWYQQTPGQGLQFLFEYFSETQRNKGNFPGRFSGRQFSNSRSEMNVSTLELGDSALYLCASSSVGTGSITNYGYTFGSGTRLTVV.

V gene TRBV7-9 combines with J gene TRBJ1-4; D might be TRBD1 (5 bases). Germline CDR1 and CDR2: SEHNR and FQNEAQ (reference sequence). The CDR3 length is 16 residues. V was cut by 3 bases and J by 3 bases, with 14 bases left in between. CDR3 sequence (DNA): TGTGCCAGCAGCTTTTTTCTGTGGGGGGCTAATGAAAAACTGTTTTTT. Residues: CASSFFLWGANEKLFF.

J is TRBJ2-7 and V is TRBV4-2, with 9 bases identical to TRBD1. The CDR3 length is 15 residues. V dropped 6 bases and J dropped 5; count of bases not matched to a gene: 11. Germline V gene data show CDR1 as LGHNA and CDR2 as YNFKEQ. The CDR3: CASSRSWDRDHEQYF. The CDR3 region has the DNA TGTGCCAGCAGTCGATCTTGGGACAGGGACCACGAGCAGTACTTC.

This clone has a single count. The CDR3 spells CAWSTAGYQPQHF. The CDR3 DNA reads as TGTGCCTGGAGTACGGCAGGGTATCAGCCCCAGCATTTT. The gene calls are TRBV30 and TRBJ1-5, with a possible D match to TRBD1 (5 bases). This CDR3 spans 13 amino acids. V lost 2 bases, J lost 5 bases, and 10 bases lay in between. The germline CDR1 and CDR2 sequences are GTSNPN and SVGIG (reference sequence).

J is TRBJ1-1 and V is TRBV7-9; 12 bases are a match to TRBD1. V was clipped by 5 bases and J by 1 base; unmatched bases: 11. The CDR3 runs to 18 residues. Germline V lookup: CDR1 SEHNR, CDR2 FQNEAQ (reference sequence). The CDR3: CASSPGTGGVGRNTEAFF. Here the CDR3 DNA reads TGTGCCAGCAGCCCCGGGACAGGGGGCGTCGGGAGGAACACTGAAGCTTTCTTT. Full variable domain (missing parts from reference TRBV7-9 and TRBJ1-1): DTGVSQNPRHKITKRGQNVTFRCDPISEHNRLYWYRQTLGQGPEFLTYFQNEAQLEKSRLLSDRFSAERPKGSFSTLEIQRTEQGDSAMYLCASSPGTGGVGRNTEAFFGQGTRLTVV.

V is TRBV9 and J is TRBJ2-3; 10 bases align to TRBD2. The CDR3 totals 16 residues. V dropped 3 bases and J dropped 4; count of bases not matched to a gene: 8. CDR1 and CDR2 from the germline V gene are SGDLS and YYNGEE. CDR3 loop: CASSATSGIYPDTQYF. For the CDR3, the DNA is TGTGCCAGCAGCGCAACTAGCGGGATATACCCAGATACGCAGTATTTT.

The CDR3 is CASSLGPGQETQYF. The CDR3, as DNA: TGTGCCAGCAGCTTAGGTCCAGGACAAGAGACCCAGTACTTC. The chain uses TRBV11-2 and TRBJ2-5, with unresolved D. Looked up from germline, CDR1 is SGHAT and CDR2 is FQNNGV. The germline V and J ends were trimmed by 1 base and 2 bases, with 8 bases remaining between them. The CDR3 is made up of 14 amino acids.

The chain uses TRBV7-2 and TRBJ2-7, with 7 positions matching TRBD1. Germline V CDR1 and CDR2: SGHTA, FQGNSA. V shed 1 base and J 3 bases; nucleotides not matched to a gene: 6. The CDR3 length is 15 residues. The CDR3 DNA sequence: TGTGCCAGCAGCTTAGAACAGGGGCGACTCTACGAGCAGTACTTC. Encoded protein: CASSLEQGRLYEQYF.

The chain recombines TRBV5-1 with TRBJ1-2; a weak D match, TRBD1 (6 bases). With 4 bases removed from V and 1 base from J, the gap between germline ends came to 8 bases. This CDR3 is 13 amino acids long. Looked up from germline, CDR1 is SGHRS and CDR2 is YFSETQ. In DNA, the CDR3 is TGCGCCAGCAGCACGGACAGTAACTATGGCTACACCTTC. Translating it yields CASSTDSNYGYTF.

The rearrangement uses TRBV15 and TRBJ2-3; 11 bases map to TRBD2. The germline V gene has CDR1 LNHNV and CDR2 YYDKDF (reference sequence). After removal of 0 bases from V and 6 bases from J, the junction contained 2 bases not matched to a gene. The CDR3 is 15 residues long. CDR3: CATSRDSGGADTQYF. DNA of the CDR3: TGTGCCACCAGCAGAGATAGCGGGGGGGCTGATACGCAGTATTTT.

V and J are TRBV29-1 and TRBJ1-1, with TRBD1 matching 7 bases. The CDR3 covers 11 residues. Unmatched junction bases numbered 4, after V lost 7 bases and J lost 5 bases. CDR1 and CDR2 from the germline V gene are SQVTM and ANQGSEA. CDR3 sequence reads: CSAHRGTEAFF. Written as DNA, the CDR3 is TGCAGCGCCCACAGGGGAACTGAAGCTTTCTTT.

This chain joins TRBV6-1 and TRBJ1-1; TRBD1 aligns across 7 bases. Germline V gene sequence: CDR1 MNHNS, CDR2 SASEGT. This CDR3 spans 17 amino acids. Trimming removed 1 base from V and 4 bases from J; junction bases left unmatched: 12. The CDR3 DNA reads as TGTGCCAGCAGTGAAGGCCACTACAGGGGAACGACCACTGAAGCTTTCTTT. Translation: CASSEGHYRGTTTEAFF.

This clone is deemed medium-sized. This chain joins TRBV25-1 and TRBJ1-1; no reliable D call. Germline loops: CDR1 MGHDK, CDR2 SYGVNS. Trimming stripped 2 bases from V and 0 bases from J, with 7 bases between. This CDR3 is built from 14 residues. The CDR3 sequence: CASSEGRMNTEAFF. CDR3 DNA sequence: TGTGCCAGCAGTGAAGGCAGAATGAACACTGAAGCTTTCTTT.

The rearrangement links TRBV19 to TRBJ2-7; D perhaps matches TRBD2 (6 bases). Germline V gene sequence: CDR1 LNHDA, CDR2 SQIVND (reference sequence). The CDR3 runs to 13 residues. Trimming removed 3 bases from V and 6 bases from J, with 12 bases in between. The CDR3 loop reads CASSMMGGSEQYF. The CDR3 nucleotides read TGTGCCAGTAGTATGATGGGGGGAAGCGAGCAGTACTTC.

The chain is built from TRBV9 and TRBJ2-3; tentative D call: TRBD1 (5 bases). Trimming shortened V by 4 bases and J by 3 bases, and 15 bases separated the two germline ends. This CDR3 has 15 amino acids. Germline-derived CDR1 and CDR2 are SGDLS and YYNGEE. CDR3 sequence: CASSTRPSGTDTQYF. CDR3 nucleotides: TGTGCCAGCAGCACCCGACCCTCAGGGACAGATACGCAGTATTTT.

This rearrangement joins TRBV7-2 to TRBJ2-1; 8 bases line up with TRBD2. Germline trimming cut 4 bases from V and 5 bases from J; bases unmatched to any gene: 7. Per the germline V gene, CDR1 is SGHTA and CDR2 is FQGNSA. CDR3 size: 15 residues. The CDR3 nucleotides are TGTGCCAGCAGCTGGGGGCTAGCGGGCCACAATGAGCAGTTCTTC. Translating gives CASSWGLAGHNEQFF.

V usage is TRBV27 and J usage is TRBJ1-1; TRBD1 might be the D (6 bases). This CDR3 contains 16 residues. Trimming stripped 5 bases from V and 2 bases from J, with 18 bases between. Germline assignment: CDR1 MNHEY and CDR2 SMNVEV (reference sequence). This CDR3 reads CASSPTPGQINTEAFF. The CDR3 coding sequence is TGTGCCAGCAGTCCCACCCCCGGACAGATCAACACTGAAGCTTTCTTT.

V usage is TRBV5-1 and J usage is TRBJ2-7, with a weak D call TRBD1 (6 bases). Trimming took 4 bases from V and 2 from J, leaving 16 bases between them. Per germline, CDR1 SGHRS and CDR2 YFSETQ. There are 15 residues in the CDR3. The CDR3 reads CASSTGPGDTYEQYF. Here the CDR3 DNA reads TGCGCCAGCAGCACAGGACCTGGGGACACCTACGAGCAGTACTTC.

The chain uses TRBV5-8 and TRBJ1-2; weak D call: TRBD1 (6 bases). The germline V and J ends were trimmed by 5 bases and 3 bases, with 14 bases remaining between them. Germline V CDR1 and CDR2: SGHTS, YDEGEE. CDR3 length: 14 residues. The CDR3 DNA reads TGTGCCAGCAGTCCCGCGGGGGCGGACTATGGCTACACCTTC. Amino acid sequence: CASSPAGADYGYTF.

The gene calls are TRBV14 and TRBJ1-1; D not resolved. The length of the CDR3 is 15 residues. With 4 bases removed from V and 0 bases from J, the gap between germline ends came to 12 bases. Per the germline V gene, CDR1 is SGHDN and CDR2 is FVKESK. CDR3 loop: CASSRGGLLNTEAFF. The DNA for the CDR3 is TGTGCCAGCAGCCGTGGTGGGCTGTTGAACACTGAAGCTTTCTTT.